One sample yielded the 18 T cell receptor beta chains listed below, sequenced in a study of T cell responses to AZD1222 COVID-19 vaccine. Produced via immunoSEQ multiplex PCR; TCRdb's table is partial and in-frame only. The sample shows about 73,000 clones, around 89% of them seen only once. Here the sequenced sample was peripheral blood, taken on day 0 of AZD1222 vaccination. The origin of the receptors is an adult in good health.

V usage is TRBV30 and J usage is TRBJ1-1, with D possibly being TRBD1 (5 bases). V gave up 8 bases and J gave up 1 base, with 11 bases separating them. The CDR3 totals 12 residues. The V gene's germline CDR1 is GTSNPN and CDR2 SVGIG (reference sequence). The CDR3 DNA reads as TGTGCCCATTTTACAGGGAACACTGAAGCTTTCTTT. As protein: CAHFTGNTEAFF.

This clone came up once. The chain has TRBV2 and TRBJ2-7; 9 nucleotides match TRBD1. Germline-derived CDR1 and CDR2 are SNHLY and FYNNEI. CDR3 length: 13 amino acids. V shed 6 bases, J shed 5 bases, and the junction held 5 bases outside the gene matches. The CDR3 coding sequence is TGTGCCAGCAGGGGACAGGGATTCCACGAGCAGTACTTC. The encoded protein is CASRGQGFHEQYF.

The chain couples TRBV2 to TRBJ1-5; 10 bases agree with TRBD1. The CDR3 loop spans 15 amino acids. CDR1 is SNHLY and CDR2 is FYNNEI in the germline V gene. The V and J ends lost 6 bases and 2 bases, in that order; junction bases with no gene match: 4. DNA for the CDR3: TGTGCCAGCAGGGGGGACAGGGGCGGCAATCAGCCCCAGCATTTT. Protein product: CASRGDRGGNQPQHF.

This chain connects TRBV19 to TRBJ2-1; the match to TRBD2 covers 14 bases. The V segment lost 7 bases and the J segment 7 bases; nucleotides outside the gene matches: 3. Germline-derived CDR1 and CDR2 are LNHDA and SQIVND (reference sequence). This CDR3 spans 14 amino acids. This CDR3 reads CASTRTSGRNEQFF. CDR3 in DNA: TGTGCCAGTACCCGGACTAGCGGGAGGAATGAGCAGTTCTTC.

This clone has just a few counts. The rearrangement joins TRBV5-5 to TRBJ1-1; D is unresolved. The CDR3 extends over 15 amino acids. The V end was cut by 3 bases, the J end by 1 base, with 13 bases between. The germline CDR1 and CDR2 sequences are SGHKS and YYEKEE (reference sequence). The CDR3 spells CASSYSWEGNTEAFF. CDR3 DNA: TGTGCCAGCAGCTACTCTTGGGAGGGGAACACTGAAGCTTTCTTT.

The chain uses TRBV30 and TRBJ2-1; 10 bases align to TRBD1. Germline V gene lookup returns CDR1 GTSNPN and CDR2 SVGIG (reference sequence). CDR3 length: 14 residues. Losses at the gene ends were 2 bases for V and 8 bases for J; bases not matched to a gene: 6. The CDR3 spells CAWSRDRGEDEQFF. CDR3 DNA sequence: TGTGCCTGGAGTAGGGACAGGGGTGAGGATGAGCAGTTCTTC.

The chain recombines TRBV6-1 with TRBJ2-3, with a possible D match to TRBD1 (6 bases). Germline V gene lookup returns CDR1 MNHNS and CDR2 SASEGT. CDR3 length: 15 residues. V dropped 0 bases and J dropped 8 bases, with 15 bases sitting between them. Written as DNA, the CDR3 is TGTGCCAGCAGTGAAGCGCAACAGGGCAAGGGTACGCAGTATTTT. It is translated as CASSEAQQGKGTQYF.

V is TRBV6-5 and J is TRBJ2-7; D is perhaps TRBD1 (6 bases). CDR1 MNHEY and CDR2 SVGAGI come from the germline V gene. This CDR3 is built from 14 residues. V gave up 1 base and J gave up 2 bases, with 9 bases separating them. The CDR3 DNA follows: TGTGCCAGCAGTTACTTACAGGGTCCCTACGAGCAGTACTTC. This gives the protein CASSYLQGPYEQYF.

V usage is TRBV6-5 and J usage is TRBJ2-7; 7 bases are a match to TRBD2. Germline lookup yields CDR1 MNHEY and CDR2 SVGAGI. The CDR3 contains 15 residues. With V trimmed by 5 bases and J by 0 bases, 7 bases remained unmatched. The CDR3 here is CASSLRGGSSYEQYF. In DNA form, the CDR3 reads TGTGCCAGCAGTCTCCGGGGCGGGAGCTCCTACGAGCAGTACTTC.

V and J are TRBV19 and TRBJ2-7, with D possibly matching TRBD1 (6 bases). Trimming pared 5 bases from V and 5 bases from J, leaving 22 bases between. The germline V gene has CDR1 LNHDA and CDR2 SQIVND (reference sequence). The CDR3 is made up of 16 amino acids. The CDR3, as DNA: TGTGCCAGTAGTTTCTCCGGGGCAGGGGAGCTCGACGAGCAGTACTTC. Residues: CASSFSGAGELDEQYF.

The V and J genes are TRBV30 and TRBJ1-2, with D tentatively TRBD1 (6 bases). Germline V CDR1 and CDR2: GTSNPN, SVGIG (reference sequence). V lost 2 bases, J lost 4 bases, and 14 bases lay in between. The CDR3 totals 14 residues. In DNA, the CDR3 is TGTGCCTGGAGTCGAAAGGGGACACCCTATGGCTACACCTTC. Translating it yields CAWSRKGTPYGYTF.

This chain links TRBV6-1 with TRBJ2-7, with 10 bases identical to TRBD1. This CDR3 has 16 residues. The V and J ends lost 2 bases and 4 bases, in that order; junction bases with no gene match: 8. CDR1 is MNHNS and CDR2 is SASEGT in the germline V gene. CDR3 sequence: CASSERATGGFYEQYF. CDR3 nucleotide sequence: TGTGCCAGCAGTGAAAGAGCGACAGGGGGCTTTTACGAGCAGTACTTC.

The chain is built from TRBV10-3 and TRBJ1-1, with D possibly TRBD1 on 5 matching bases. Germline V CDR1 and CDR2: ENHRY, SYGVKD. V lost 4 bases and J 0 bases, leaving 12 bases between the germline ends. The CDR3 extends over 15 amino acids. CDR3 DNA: TGTGCCATCAGTGGAACCGGGACGGTGAACACTGAAGCTTTCTTT. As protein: CAISGTGTVNTEAFF.

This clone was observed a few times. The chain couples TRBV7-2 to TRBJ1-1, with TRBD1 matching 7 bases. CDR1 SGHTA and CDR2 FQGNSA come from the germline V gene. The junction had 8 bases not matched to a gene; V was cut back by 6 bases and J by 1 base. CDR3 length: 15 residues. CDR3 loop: CASRPRGQKNTEAFF. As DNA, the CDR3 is TGTGCCAGCAGACCCAGGGGACAGAAGAACACTGAAGCTTTCTTT.

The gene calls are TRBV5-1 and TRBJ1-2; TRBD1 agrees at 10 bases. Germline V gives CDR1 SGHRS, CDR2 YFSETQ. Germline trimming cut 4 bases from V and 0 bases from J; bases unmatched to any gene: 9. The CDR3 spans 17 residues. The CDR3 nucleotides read TGCGCCAGCAGCGGTTTCAAGGGGACAGGGGCTAACTATGGCTACACCTTC. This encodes CASSGFKGTGANYGYTF.

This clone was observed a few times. The CDR3 nucleotides read TGTGCCAGCAGCGCCCTAGCGGGGGGGCCCTACGAGCAGTACTTC. Amino acids: CASSALAGGPYEQYF. The chain couples TRBV5-4 to TRBJ2-7, with 12 bases fitting TRBD2. V lost 4 bases and J lost 2; bases outside the gene matches: 4. The CDR3 extends over 15 amino acids. Germline CDR1 reads SGHNT; CDR2 reads YYREEE (reference sequence).

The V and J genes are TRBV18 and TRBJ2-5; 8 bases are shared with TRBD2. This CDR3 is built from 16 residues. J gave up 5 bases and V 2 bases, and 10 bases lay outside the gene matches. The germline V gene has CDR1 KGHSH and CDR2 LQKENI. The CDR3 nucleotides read TGTGCCAGCTCACCAGGTCCGCGGGGGGCCTGGGAGACCCAGTACTTC. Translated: CASSPGPRGAWETQYF.

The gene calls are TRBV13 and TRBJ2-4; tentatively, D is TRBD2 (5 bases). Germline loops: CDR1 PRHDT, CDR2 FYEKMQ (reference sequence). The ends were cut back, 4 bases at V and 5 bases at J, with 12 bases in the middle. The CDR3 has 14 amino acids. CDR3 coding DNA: TGTGCCAGCAGCTGGTCCGGGGTGGAAAACATTCAGTACTTC. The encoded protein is CASSWSGVENIQYF.